This TCR beta chain is drawn from a study of cytomegalovirus exposure and HLA in healthy donors. The study sampled nominally healthy donors, though unrecorded immune exposures were likely. This clone was counted a few times. There are 15 residues in the CDR3. Germline V gene data show CDR1 as SGHTA and CDR2 as FQGTGA. The ends lost 5 bases at V and 4 bases at J; junction bases unmatched: 8. In the PCR, 60 Vbeta and 13 Jbeta primers were used. Data came from immunoSEQ multiplex PCR; TCRdb stores just in-frame clones and leaves some out. The sample has roughly 150,000 clones; about 80% are singletons. Sequencing was done on a sample of PBMCs. V and J are TRBV7-3 and TRBJ2-5; TRBD1 matches 9 bases. This TCR came from a middle-aged man in good health and CMV-seronegative. The CDR3 loop is CASSMGQGSIETQYF. CDR3 DNA sequence: TGTGCCAGCAGCATGGGACAGGGCTCAATAGAGACCCAGTACTTC.